Listed below are T cell receptor beta chains from one sample, sequenced in a study of cytomegalovirus exposure and HLA in healthy donors. Profiled with immunoSEQ multiplex PCR; TCRdb holds only in-frame clones, not every one. Of 75,000 to 90,000 clones in the sample, over 9% are singletons; the top ten hold approximately 25%. Material for sequencing was PBMCs. These receptors all stem from a man in his fifties or sixties in good health and CMV-seropositive. CDR3s include the opening cysteine and the closing phenylalanine or tryptophan.

j_call: TRBJ2-4
v_call: TRBV5-8
cdr3_aa: CASSAFRGAKNIQYF

j_call: TRBJ2-3
v_call: TRBV5-1
cdr3_aa: CASSFFPSTDTQYF

j_call: TRBJ2-1
v_call: TRBV6-1
cdr3_aa: CASSEVGLAGGNEQFF

j_call: TRBJ2-1
v_call: TRBV7-7
cdr3_aa: CASSQGLAAYNEQFF

j_call: TRBJ1-1
v_call: TRBV6-5
cdr3_aa: CASSYSQGKAEAFF

j_call: TRBJ2-1
v_call: TRBV9
cdr3_aa: CASSVYSGGIYNEQFF

j_call: TRBJ2-3
v_call: TRBV29-1
cdr3_aa: CSVEPTPGGADTQYF

j_call: TRBJ2-1
v_call: TRBV28
cdr3_aa: CASRLLAGLNNEQFF

j_call: TRBJ2-3
v_call: TRBV2
cdr3_aa: CASSGREGTTDTQYF

j_call: TRBJ1-1
v_call: TRBV28
cdr3_aa: CASIWTRDTEAFF

j_call: TRBJ2-3
v_call: TRBV28
cdr3_aa: CASTEVGISLDYTQYF

j_call: TRBJ1-5
v_call: TRBV28
cdr3_aa: CASSSHGQPQHF

j_call: TRBJ1-1
v_call: TRBV7-3
cdr3_aa: CASSLQPGDGTEAFF

j_call: TRBJ2-1
v_call: TRBV18
cdr3_aa: CASSPLEAGGGYNEQFF

j_call: TRBJ2-3
v_call: TRBV11-2
cdr3_aa: CASSSRTGGNTDTQYF

j_call: TRBJ1-1
v_call: TRBV28
cdr3_aa: CASSRLLLNTEAFF

j_call: TRBJ2-1
v_call: TRBV9
cdr3_aa: CASSSTPQGGNEQFF

j_call: TRBJ1-2
v_call: TRBV11-2
cdr3_aa: CASSPSPNYGYTF

j_call: TRBJ1-2
v_call: TRBV28
cdr3_aa: CASSFPGTEYGYTF

j_call: TRBJ2-4
v_call: TRBV19
cdr3_aa: CASRPDTGRDIQYF

j_call: -
v_call: TRBV5-1
cdr3_aa: CASSLEPSLAEQYF

j_call: TRBJ2-6
v_call: TRBV6-5
cdr3_aa: CASSYLSGANVLTF

j_call: TRBJ1-5
v_call: TRBV27
cdr3_aa: CASRLGSSNQPQHF

j_call: TRBJ2-1
v_call: TRBV28
cdr3_aa: CASSLPSFDNEQFF

j_call: TRBJ1-2
v_call: TRBV5-4
cdr3_aa: CASSFDRDYGYTF

j_call: TRBJ2-5
v_call: TRBV7-2
cdr3_aa: CASSVQETQYF

j_call: TRBJ2-7
v_call: TRBV5-6
cdr3_aa: CASSPRDTLVYEQYF

j_call: TRBJ2-7
v_call: TRBV5-1
cdr3_aa: CASSLNYPSGGSGEQYF

j_call: TRBJ2-5
v_call: TRBV28
cdr3_aa: CASSWVQGRFQETQYF

j_call: TRBJ1-1
v_call: TRBV10-3
cdr3_aa: CAISVGSYLNTEAFF

j_call: TRBJ2-3
v_call: TRBV28
cdr3_aa: CATARVTDTQYF

j_call: TRBJ1-4
v_call: TRBV5-8
cdr3_aa: CASSERTNEKLFF

j_call: TRBJ2-5
v_call: TRBV11-3
cdr3_aa: CASSSRQGPGETQYF

j_call: TRBJ2-1
v_call: TRBV6-5
cdr3_aa: CASTRGGRAQSEQFF

j_call: TRBJ1-2
v_call: TRBV2
cdr3_aa: CASSVVRGQNGYTF

j_call: TRBJ2-1
v_call: TRBV9
cdr3_aa: CASSGVGLSNEQFF

j_call: TRBJ2-3
v_call: TRBV9
cdr3_aa: CASSVATKDTQYF

j_call: TRBJ1-6
v_call: TRBV19
cdr3_aa: CATRTGDQPRANSPLHF

j_call: TRBJ2-7
v_call: TRBV7-9
cdr3_aa: CASSPPRGLSSYEQYF

j_call: TRBJ1-5
v_call: TRBV2
cdr3_aa: CASTSDGGRNQPQHF

j_call: TRBJ2-5
v_call: TRBV10-3
cdr3_aa: CAISESASGGQETQYF

j_call: TRBJ2-5
v_call: TRBV5-1
cdr3_aa: CASSLGTTQETQYF

j_call: TRBJ2-1
v_call: TRBV7-2
cdr3_aa: CASRKTSGSTYNEQFF

j_call: TRBJ1-4
v_call: TRBV19
cdr3_aa: CASTAGTGIRNGEKLFF

j_call: TRBJ2-1
v_call: TRBV6-1
cdr3_aa: CASSEVGTGSGEQFF

j_call: TRBJ2-7
v_call: TRBV4-1
cdr3_aa: CASSQTDFPYEQYF

j_call: TRBJ1-5
v_call: TRBV19
cdr3_aa: CASSTSSNQPQHF

j_call: TRBJ1-4
v_call: TRBV6-6
cdr3_aa: CASSPGQDNEKLFF

j_call: TRBJ1-5
v_call: TRBV6-1
cdr3_aa: CASSESPGGSGQPQHF

j_call: TRBJ2-1
v_call: TRBV29-1
cdr3_aa: CSPEKLAGDNEQFF

j_call: TRBJ1-5
v_call: TRBV30
cdr3_aa: CAWSKGADSNQPQHF

j_call: TRBJ2-1
v_call: TRBV7-2
cdr3_aa: CASRISRYNEQFF

j_call: TRBJ1-5
v_call: TRBV10-1
cdr3_aa: CASREGSYSNQPQHF

j_call: TRBJ2-5
v_call: TRBV28
cdr3_aa: CASSLLGAGGPSETQYF

j_call: TRBJ1-1
v_call: TRBV29-1
cdr3_aa: CSVEGGAAGWDEAFF